Included here is one TCR beta chain sequence, with context. This record comes from a study of cytomegalovirus exposure and HLA in healthy donors. Measured with immunoSEQ multiplex PCR; TCRdb has only the in-frame clones, and not every one. Seen here are about 240,000 clones, approximately 83% observed once, and the top ten hold around 1.2%. V was shortened by 8 bases and J by 2 bases, with 7 bases between the two germline ends. CDR1 and CDR2 from the germline V gene are SNHLY and FYNNEI. The CDR3 sequence is 12 residues long. This sequence originates from a woman aged 25 to 39 in good health and CMV-seropositive. The chain joins TRBV2 to TRBJ2-1; D uncertain. The sequencing sample was made of PBMCs. The CDR3 sequence is CASLTAYNEQFF. Written as DNA, the CDR3 is TGTGCCAGCTTAACGGCCTACAATGAGCAGTTCTTC.